The 20 T cell receptor beta chains reported below all come from one sample, sequenced in a study of OX40 agonist ivuxolimab in advanced cancers. Using immunoSEQ multiplex PCR, the repertoire was profiled, and TCRdb retains in-frame clones only, with some absent. This sample has about 69,000 clones, with about 80% found just once. Sequencing was performed on CD4+ or CD8+ T cells sorted from blood, taken in a trial of the OX40 agonist ivuxolimab. The receptors derive from an adult with an advanced solid tumor such as melanoma, head and neck, liver or kidney cancer.

This clone occurred a few times. The chain combines TRBV19 with TRBJ1-1; 7 nucleotides match TRBD1. The CDR3 is 14 amino acids. CDR1 is LNHDA, CDR2 SQIVND, per germline (reference sequence). The V gene end was trimmed by 11 bases and the J gene end by 5 bases; junction bases not matched to a gene: 14. CDR3: CAAQGVGGQTEAFF. CDR3 sequence (DNA): TGTGCCGCCCAAGGCGTGGGGGGACAGACTGAAGCTTTCTTT.

This sequence joins TRBV5-1 and TRBJ2-5, with TRBD1 identical over 8 bases. The last part of the DNA fits TRBJ2-7 better; the J call may be wrong. The length of the CDR3 is 15 residues. CDR1 and CDR2 from the germline V gene are SGHRS and YFSETQ. CDR3 region: CASSLSGQGNYEQYF. In nucleotides, the CDR3 is TGCGCCAGCAGCTTGTCCGGACAGGGCAACTACGAGCAGTACTTC.

The V and J genes are TRBV21-1 and TRBJ2-1. TRBV21-1 is deemed a pseudogene. The CDR3 is made up of 13 amino acids. The CDR3 DNA reads as TGTGCCAGCAGCAGCACCTCCCGGCCTGAGCAGTTCTTC. This sequence encodes CASSSTSRPEQFF.

The V call is TRBV30, the J call TRBJ2-6; unclear D gene. V lost 1 base, J lost 0 bases, and 4 bases lay in between. This CDR3 spans 14 amino acids. In germline, CDR1 is GTSNPN, CDR2 SVGIG (reference sequence). In DNA, the CDR3 is TGTGCCTGGAGTGGTTTCTCTGGGGCCAACGTCCTGACTTTC. It encodes CAWSGFSGANVLTF. Full variable domain (outside the CDR3, taken from reference TRBV30 and TRBJ2-6): SQTIHQWPATLVQPVGSPLSLECTVEGTSNPNLYWYRQAAGRGLQLLFYSVGIGQISSEVPQNLSASRPQDRQFILSSKKLLLSDSGFYLCAWSGFSGANVLTFGAGSRLTVL.

This clone occurred once. This chain links TRBV9 with TRBJ1-1; 8 positions match TRBD1. There are 15 residues in the CDR3. Germline-derived CDR1 and CDR2 are SGDLS and YYNGEE. The junction had 5 bases not matched to a gene; V was cut back by 3 bases and J by 1 base. CDR3 DNA: TGTGCCAGCAGCGCCCTCGGACAGGGGAACACTGAAGCTTTCTTT. It codes for CASSALGQGNTEAFF.

The genes are TRBV5-8 and TRBJ2-5, with TRBD2 matching over 12 bases. The trim removed 3 bases at V and 5 bases at J, leaving 5 bases unmatched. The germline gives CDR1 SGHTS, CDR2 YDEGEE. The CDR3 is 15 amino acids. The CDR3 protein is CASSWTSGVWETQYF. In DNA, the CDR3 is TGTGCCAGCAGCTGGACTAGCGGGGTCTGGGAGACCCAGTACTTC. Complete variable domain (other parts from reference TRBV5-8 and TRBJ2-5): EAGVTQSPTHLIKTRGQQATLRCSPISGHTSVYWYQQALGLGLQFLLWYDEGEERNRGNFPPRFSGRQFPNYSSELNVNALELEDSALYLCASSWTSGVWETQYFGPGTRLLVL.

This chain uses TRBV5-1 with TRBJ2-7, with TRBD1 identical over 12 bases. The CDR3 sequence is 16 residues long. Trimming at V came to 3 bases and at J to 5 bases, leaving 9 bases not matched to a gene. Germline V CDR1 and CDR2: SGHRS, YFSETQ. CDR3 protein: CASSYEAGQGAHEQYF. The DNA for the CDR3 is TGCGCCAGCAGCTATGAGGCGGGACAGGGGGCCCACGAGCAGTACTTC.

The chain carries TRBV11-2 and TRBJ2-7, with D perhaps TRBD2 (5 bases). The germline gives CDR1 SGHAT, CDR2 FQNNGV. V lost 5 bases to trimming and J lost 3 bases, with 14 bases between them. The CDR3 consists of 14 residues. The CDR3, as DNA: TGTGCCAGCAGCCCCGTGCTAGCCATCTACGAGCAGTACTTC. This sequence encodes CASSPVLAIYEQYF.

The V and J genes are TRBV6-1 and TRBJ2-6, with D perhaps matching TRBD2 (7 bases). Germline V lookup: CDR1 MNHNS, CDR2 SASEGT. The CDR3 runs 18 residues. V was shortened by 4 bases and J by 1 base, with 17 bases between the two germline ends. CDR3 bases: TGTGCCAGCAGTGCGCGGGACGAGGGGGGGTCTGGGGCCAACGTCCTGACTTTC. Its translation: CASSARDEGGSGANVLTF.

The gene calls are TRBV28 and TRBJ1-1; a possible D gene is TRBD1 (5 bases). CDR1 is MDHEN, CDR2 SYDVKM, per germline. The CDR3 extends over 17 amino acids. V was cut by 3 bases and J by 4 bases, with 21 bases left in between. CDR3 DNA: TGTGCCAGCAGTTTGATGGGGTTGGCAATAAGGGGCACTGAAGCTTTCTTT. It specifies CASSLMGLAIRGTEAFF. The full variable domain, with the rest looked up from reference TRBV28 and TRBJ1-1, is DVKVTQSSRYLVKRTGEKVFLECVQDMDHENMFWYRQDPGLGLRLIYFSYDVKMKEKGDIPEGYSVSREKKERFSLILESASTNQTSMYLCASSLMGLAIRGTEAFFGQGTRLTVV.

J is TRBJ2-5 and V is TRBV2; TRBD1 might be the D (5 bases). The CDR3 sequence is 14 residues long. The germline V and J ends were trimmed by 2 bases and 6 bases, with 13 bases remaining between them. Germline V gene sequence: CDR1 SNHLY, CDR2 FYNNEI. The chain's CDR3 is CASSERQGGQTQYF. In nucleotides, the CDR3 is TGTGCCAGCAGTGAACGGCAGGGTGGACAGACCCAGTACTTC.

With regard to this clone: The junction differs from germline at one of its ends, possibly a read error. V and J are TRBV11-3 and TRBJ1-2; 10 nucleotides line up with TRBD1. The CDR3 consists of 12 residues. The germline V gene encodes CDR1 SGHNT and CDR2 YENEEA. CDR3 residues: CASSLNGQGVQF. The CDR3 DNA is TGTGCCAGCAGCTTAAATGGACAGGGGGTCCAATTC.

This clone appeared a few times. The chain joins TRBV7-7 to TRBJ1-3; D call uncertain. The CDR3 sequence is 15 residues long. Trimming took 5 bases from V and 0 from J, leaving 11 bases between them. Looked up from germline, CDR1 is SSHAT and CDR2 is FNYEAQ (reference sequence). The CDR3 DNA reads as TGTGCCAGCAGCGCGGGAGATAGCTCTGGAAACACCATATATTTT. This translates into CASSAGDSSGNTIYF.

This chain uses TRBV5-1 with TRBJ2-3, with TRBD2 as a possible D gene (5 bases). There are 14 residues in the CDR3. V dropped 0 bases and J dropped 1 base, with 6 bases sitting between them. The germline CDR1 and CDR2 sequences are SGHRS and YFSETQ. The CDR3: CASSLAGGTDTQYF. The CDR3 DNA reads TGCGCCAGCAGCTTGGCCGGGGGCACAGATACGCAGTATTTT.

This clone was seen once. The chain combines TRBV7-2 with TRBJ2-7, with D perhaps matching TRBD1 or TRBD2 (5 bases each). From germline, CDR1 is SGHTA and CDR2 FQGNSA. The V end lost 1 base, the J end lost 7 bases, and 11 bases lay between the germline ends. The CDR3 length is 13 residues. This chain's CDR3 is CASSLDEGSEQYF. As DNA, the CDR3 is TGTGCCAGCAGCTTAGATGAGGGGTCAGAGCAGTACTTC.

This rearrangement joins TRBV11-2 to TRBJ2-3; no definite D call. The CDR3 runs to 14 residues. V lost 2 bases and J 0 bases, leaving 6 bases between the germline ends. Looked up from germline, CDR1 is SGHAT and CDR2 is FQNNGV. The CDR3 DNA reads as TGTGCCAGCAGCTTAACCACCAGCACAGATACGCAGTATTTT. Its translation: CASSLTTSTDTQYF. The variable domain in full, completed from reference TRBV11-2 and TRBJ2-3, reads EAGVAQSPRYKIIEKRQSVAFWCNPISGHATLYWYQQILGQGPKLLIQFQNNGVVDDSQLPKDRFSAERLKGVDSTLKIQPAKLEDSAVYLCASSLTTSTDTQYFGPGTRLTVL.

This clone has more than one count but fewer than ten. The V gene is TRBV6-5, the J gene TRBJ1-3; possibly TRBD1 for D (5 bases). Trimming took off 7 bases at V and 10 bases at J, with 11 bases between the two ends. Germline assignment: CDR1 MNHEY and CDR2 SVGAGI. The CDR3 runs to 11 residues. DNA of the CDR3: TGTGCCAGCACCTCAGGGAGGACCATATATTTT. This translates into CASTSGRTIYF.

The gene calls are TRBV10-1 and TRBJ2-3; 8 bases are shared with TRBD2. Germline loops: CDR1 WNHNN, CDR2 SYGVQD (reference sequence). This CDR3 has 14 amino acids. With V trimmed by 5 bases and J by 2 bases, 3 bases remained unmatched. The CDR3: CASSLRGDTDTQYF. The CDR3 nucleotides are TGCGCCAGCAGTTTGCGGGGGGACACAGATACGCAGTATTTT.

The V gene is TRBV6-5, the J gene TRBJ1-6, with 10 bases aligning to TRBD1. V lost 6 bases and J lost 7; bases outside the gene matches: 6. The CDR3 covers 15 residues. Per the germline V gene, CDR1 is MNHEY and CDR2 is SVGAGI. The CDR3 protein is CASRPPGQGNSPLHF. DNA for the CDR3: TGTGCCAGCAGGCCACCGGGACAGGGGAATTCACCCCTCCACTTT.

The chain's CDR3 is CASREGRTTETQYF. CDR3 in DNA: TGTGCCAGCAGGGAGGGGCGAACGACGGAGACCCAGTACTTC. This chain links TRBV2 with TRBJ2-5, with D perhaps TRBD2 (6 bases). The germline V and J ends were trimmed by 6 bases and 5 bases, with 16 bases remaining between them. Germline assignment: CDR1 SNHLY and CDR2 FYNNEI. The CDR3 covers 14 residues. The entire variable domain, with the rest obtained from reference TRBV2 and TRBJ2-5, is as follows: EPEVTQTPSHQVTQMGQEVILRCVPISNHLYFYWYRQILGQKVEFLVSFYNNEISEKSEIFDDQFSVERPDGSNFTLKIRSTKLEDSAMYFCASREGRTTETQYFGPGTRLLVL.